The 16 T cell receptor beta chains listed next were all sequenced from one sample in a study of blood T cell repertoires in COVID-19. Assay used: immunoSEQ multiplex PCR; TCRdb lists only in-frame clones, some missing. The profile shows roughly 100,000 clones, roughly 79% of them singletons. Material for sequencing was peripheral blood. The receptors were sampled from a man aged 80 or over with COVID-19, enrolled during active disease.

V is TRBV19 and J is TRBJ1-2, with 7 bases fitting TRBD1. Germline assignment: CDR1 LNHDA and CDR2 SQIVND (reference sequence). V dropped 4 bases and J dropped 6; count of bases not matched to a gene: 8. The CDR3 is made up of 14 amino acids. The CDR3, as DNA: TGTGCCAGTAGTAAAGGACAGGATCTCAATGGCTACACCTTC. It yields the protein CASSKGQDLNGYTF. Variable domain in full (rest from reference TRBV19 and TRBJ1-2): DGGITQSPKYLFRKEGQNVTLSCEQNLNHDAMYWYRQDPGQGLRLIYYSQIVNDFQKGDIAEGYSVSREKKESFPLTVTSAQKNPTAFYLCASSKGQDLNGYTFGSGTRLTVV.

Here the CDR3 reads CAWSGSQGMTDTQYF. CDR3 nucleotide sequence: TGTGCCTGGAGTGGTTCACAGGGGATGACAGATACGCAGTATTTT. This rearrangement joins TRBV30 to TRBJ2-3; TRBD1 matches 7 bases. The CDR3 totals 15 residues. V lost 1 base to trimming and J lost 3 bases; unmatched junction nucleotides: 7. CDR1 and CDR2 from the germline V gene are GTSNPN and SVGIG (reference sequence).

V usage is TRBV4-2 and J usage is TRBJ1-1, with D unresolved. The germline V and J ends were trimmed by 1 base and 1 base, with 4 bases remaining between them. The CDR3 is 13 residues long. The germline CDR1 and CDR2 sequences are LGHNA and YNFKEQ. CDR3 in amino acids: CASSQVKNTEAFF. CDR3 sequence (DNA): TGTGCCAGCAGCCAAGTTAAGAACACTGAAGCTTTCTTT.

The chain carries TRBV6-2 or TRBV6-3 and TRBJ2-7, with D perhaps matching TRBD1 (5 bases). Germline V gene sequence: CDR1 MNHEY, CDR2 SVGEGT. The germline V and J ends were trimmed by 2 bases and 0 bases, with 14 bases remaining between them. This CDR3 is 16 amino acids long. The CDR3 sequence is CASSYGFGQGSYEQYF. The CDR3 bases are TGTGCCAGCAGTTACGGATTTGGGCAGGGCTCCTACGAGCAGTACTTC.

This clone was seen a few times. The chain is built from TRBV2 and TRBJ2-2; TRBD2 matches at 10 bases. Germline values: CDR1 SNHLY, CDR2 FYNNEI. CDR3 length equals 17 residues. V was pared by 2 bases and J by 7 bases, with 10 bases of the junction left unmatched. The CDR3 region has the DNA TGTGCCAGCAGTGAACTCGTAGCTAGCGGGAGTGGCGGGGAGCTGTTTTTT. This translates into CASSELVASGSGGELFF. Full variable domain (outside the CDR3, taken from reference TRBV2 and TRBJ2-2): EPEVTQTPSHQVTQMGQEVILRCVPISNHLYFYWYRQILGQKVEFLVSFYNNEISEKSEIFDDQFSVERPDGSNFTLKIRSTKLEDSAMYFCASSELVASGSGGELFFGEGSRLTVL.

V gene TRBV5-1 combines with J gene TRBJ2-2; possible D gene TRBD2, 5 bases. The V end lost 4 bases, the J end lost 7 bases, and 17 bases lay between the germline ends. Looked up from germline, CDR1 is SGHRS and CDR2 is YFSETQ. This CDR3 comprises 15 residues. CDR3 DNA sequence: TGCGCCAGCAGCGTACTAGACCCGACGGGCGGGGAGCTGTTTTTT. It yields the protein CASSVLDPTGGELFF.

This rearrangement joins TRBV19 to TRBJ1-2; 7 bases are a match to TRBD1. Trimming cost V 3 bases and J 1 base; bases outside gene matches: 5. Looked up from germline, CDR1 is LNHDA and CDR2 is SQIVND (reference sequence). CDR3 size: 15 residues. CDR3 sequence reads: CASSMSGQINYGYTF. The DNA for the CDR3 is TGTGCCAGTAGTATGTCGGGACAGATTAACTATGGCTACACCTTC.

CDR3: CASSSQGATEAFF. CDR3 nucleotides: TGTGCCAGCAGCTCTCAGGGGGCCACTGAAGCTTTCTTT. The chain links TRBV7-9 to TRBJ1-1, with 8 bases aligning to TRBD1. CDR1 SEHNR and CDR2 FQNEAQ come from the germline V gene (reference sequence). The CDR3 loop spans 13 amino acids. With 4 bases clipped from V and 4 bases from J, the junction kept 2 bases outside the gene matches.

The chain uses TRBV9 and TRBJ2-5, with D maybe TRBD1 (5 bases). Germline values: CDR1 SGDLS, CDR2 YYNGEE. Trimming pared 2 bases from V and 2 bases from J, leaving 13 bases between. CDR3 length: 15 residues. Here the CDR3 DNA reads TGTGCCAGCAGCGTGGGTGTGGCAGGGCAAGAGACCCAGTACTTC. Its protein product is CASSVGVAGQETQYF. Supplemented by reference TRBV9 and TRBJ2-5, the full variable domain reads DSGVTQTPKHLITATGQRVTLRCSPRSGDLSVYWYQQSLDQGLQFLIQYYNGEERAKGNILERFSAQQFPDLHSELNLSSLELGDSALYFCASSVGVAGQETQYFGPGTRLLVL.

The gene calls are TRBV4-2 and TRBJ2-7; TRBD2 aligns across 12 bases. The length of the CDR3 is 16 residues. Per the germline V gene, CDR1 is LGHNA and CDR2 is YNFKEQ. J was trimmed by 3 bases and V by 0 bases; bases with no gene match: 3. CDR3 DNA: TGTGCCAGCAGCCAAGAAAGACTAGCGGGGGTCTACGAGCAGTACTTC. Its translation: CASSQERLAGVYEQYF.

The CDR3 loop is CASSLWVRGGESYNEQFF. The CDR3 nucleotides are TGTGCCAGCAGCTTATGGGTCCGGGGGGGAGAGTCCTACAATGAGCAGTTCTTC. The chain links TRBV11-2 to TRBJ2-1; 8 nucleotides match TRBD2. V lost 2 bases, J lost 1 base, and 10 bases stayed unmatched. Germline values: CDR1 SGHAT, CDR2 FQNNGV. There are 18 residues in the CDR3.

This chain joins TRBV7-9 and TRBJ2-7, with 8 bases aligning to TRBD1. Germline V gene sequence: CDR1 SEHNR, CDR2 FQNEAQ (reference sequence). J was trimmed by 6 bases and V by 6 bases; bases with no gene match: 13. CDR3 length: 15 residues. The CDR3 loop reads CASREGGQGAGEQYF. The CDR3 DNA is TGTGCCAGCAGGGAAGGCGGGCAGGGGGCAGGCGAGCAGTACTTC.

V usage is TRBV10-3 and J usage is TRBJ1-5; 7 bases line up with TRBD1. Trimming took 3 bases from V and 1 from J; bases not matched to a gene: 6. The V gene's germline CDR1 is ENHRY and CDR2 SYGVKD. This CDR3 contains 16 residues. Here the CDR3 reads CAISDRGDWSNQPQHF. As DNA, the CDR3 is TGTGCCATCAGTGACAGGGGGGATTGGAGCAATCAGCCCCAGCATTTT.

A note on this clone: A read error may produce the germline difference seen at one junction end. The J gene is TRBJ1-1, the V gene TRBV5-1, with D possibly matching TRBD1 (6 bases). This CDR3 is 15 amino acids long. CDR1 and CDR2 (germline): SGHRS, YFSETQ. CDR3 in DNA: TGCGCCAGCAGCTTGTTTGGGGGGCCAACTTCGGGAGGGGAATTT. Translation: CASSLFGGPTSGGEF. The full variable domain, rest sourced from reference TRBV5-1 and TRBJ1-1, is KAGVTQTPRYLIKTRGQQVTLSCSPISGHRSVSWYQQTPGQGLQFLFEYFSETQRNKGNFPGRFSGRQFSNSRSEMNVSTLELGDSALYLCASSLFGGPTSGGEFGQGTRLTVV.

DNA of the CDR3: TGCGCCAGCAAGACAGGCACTGAAGCTTTCTTT. Protein sequence: CASKTGTEAFF. This chain links TRBV4-1 with TRBJ1-1; D might be TRBD1 (6 bases). This CDR3 contains 11 residues. Germline values: CDR1 MGHRA, CDR2 YSYEKL. V lost 7 bases, J lost 4 bases, and 7 bases lay in between.

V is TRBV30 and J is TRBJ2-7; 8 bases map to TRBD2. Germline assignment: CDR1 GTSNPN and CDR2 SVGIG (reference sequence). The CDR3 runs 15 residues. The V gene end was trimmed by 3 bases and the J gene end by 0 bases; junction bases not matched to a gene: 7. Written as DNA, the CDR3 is TGTGCCTGGAGCCCTCGGGGGGGGTACTCCTACGAGCAGTACTTC. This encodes CAWSPRGGYSYEQYF.